What follows describes a single T cell receptor beta chain. The TCR-sequenced patients were a few responders to pembrolizumab. This record belongs to a study of PD-1 blockade in mismatch repair-deficient tumors. The method was immunoSEQ multiplex PCR; TCRdb's version includes in-frame clones alone and lacks a portion of them. In the table there are around 120,000 clones, roughly 90% of which are singletons. This CDR3 has 14 amino acids. Unmatched junction bases numbered 6, after V lost 6 bases and J lost 2 bases. CDR1 and CDR2 from the germline V gene are LNHNV and YYDKDF (reference sequence). Sample: peripheral blood, taken roughly 70 weeks after starting pembrolizumab. The receptor comes from an adult with mismatch repair-deficient cancer. The chain links TRBV15 to TRBJ2-5, with 7 bases aligning to TRBD1. The CDR3 coding sequence is TGTGCCACCAGGCCTGACAGGGAGCAAGAGACCCAGTACTTC. The encoded protein is CATRPDREQETQYF.